These 7 T cell receptor beta chains were sequenced from one sample in a study of blood T cell repertoires in acute mononucleosis. Libraries were prepared by immunoSEQ multiplex PCR; TCRdb keeps only in-frame clonotypes and omits some of them. The sample shows about 2,200 clones, 25% to 30% of them seen only once. Documented time point: acute infectious mononucleosis, at clinical presentation within 2 weeks of symptom onset (visit 1). The material was EBV YVL epitope tetramer+ CD8+ T cells sorted from PBMCs, obtained during acute infectious mononucleosis. The subset is: CD8 T cells binding a tetramer with EBV BRLF1 109-117 peptide (YVL-BR). Receptors were obtained from a woman in her late teens or twenties with infectious mononucleosis caused by EBV.

Remarks on this clone: The sample has other DNA sequences that encode this CDR3 too. The chain couples TRBV29-1 to TRBJ2-1, with 13 bases lining up with TRBD2. The CDR3 extends over 20 amino acids. Losses at the gene ends were 6 bases for V and 0 bases for J; bases not matched to a gene: 17. Per germline, CDR1 SQVTM and CDR2 ANQGSEA. The CDR3 region is CSVGGTGGTSGAYSYNEQFF. As DNA, the CDR3 is TGCAGCGTAGGAGGGACAGGCGGGACTAGCGGGGCATACTCCTACAATGAGCAGTTCTTC.

About this clone: One junction end does not reproduce the germline sequence, and a read error may be involved. This chain links TRBV25-1 with TRBJ1-1; TRBD1 is a possible D gene (6 bases). Per the germline V gene, CDR1 is MGHDK and CDR2 is SYGVNS. The CDR3 extends over 13 amino acids. CDR3 region: CASCEWGLGEAFF. CDR3 DNA: TGTGCCAGCTGTGAATGGGGGCTGGGTGAAGCTTTCTTT.

This clone was seen a handful of times. The DNA is left out, because the CDR3 cannot be placed on it with certainty; the CDR3 is given as TCRdb lists it. CDR3: CSVAKPAGLAEVRTPGSCFF. The chain is built from TRBV29-1 and TRBJ2-2; the table's D call TRBD2 went unverified against the DNA. The CDR3 adds up to 20 amino acids, both ends counted. Germline V gene sequence: CDR1 SQVTM, CDR2 ANQGSEA.

The sample holds a few counts of this clone. Other nucleotide sequences from this sample produce the same CDR3. The chain uses TRBV29-1 and TRBJ2-1; 9 bases are a match to TRBD1. This CDR3 has 21 residues. V shed 6 bases and J 0 bases; nucleotides not matched to a gene: 24. Germline V gives CDR1 SQVTM, CDR2 ANQGSEA. As DNA, the CDR3 is TGCAGCGTAGGAGGGACAGGGTCCGGGACTTGCGGGGCTTACTCCTACAATGAGCAGTTCTTC. As protein: CSVGGTGSGTCGAYSYNEQFF.

Concerning this clone: This likely stems from a read error, as it lies one base from a far larger clone. The same CDR3 is also encoded by other DNA sequences in this sample. The gene calls are TRBV29-1 and TRBJ2-1; 13 bases align to TRBD2. CDR3 length equals 21 residues. V shed 6 bases and J 0 bases; nucleotides not matched to a gene: 20. Germline assignment: CDR1 SQVTM and CDR2 ANQGSEA. Here the CDR3 DNA reads TGCAGCGTAGGAGGGCCAGGGTCCGGGACTAGCGGGGCATACTCCTACAATGAGCAGTTCTTC. This encodes CSVGGPGSGTSGAYSYNEQFF.

In regard to this clone: Only one base separates this from a far larger clonotype, so it likely reflects a read error. V is TRBV7-2 and J is TRBJ2-7, with a weak D call TRBD1 (6 bases). This CDR3 is 13 amino acids long. The germline V gene has CDR1 SGHTA and CDR2 FQGNSA. Trimming left V 8 bases short and J 7 bases short, with 18 bases between. CDR3 coding DNA: TGTGCCAGCGAAGCTCCACAGGGTAATGAGCAGTACTTC. Protein product: CASEAPQGNEQYF.

The chain employs TRBV30 and TRBJ2-1, with 8 bases fitting TRBD2. Looked up from germline, CDR1 is GTSNPN and CDR2 is SVGIG (reference sequence). This CDR3 is built from 15 residues. Losses at the gene ends were 8 bases for V and 5 bases for J; bases not matched to a gene: 14. DNA for the CDR3: TGTGCCAGCAGCTTTACTAGCGGAATAAACAATGAGCAGTTCTTC. As protein: CASSFTSGINNEQFF.